Listed below are T cell receptor beta chains from one sample, sequenced in a study of blood T cell repertoires in COVID-19. Sequenced by immunoSEQ multiplex PCR; TCRdb stores in-frame clones only, minus some. This sample has some 85,000 clones, with 65% to 80% found just once. Sequenced material: peripheral blood. The receptor set was obtained from a human donor in a cohort sampled during active COVID-19. The conserved cysteine and the conserved F or W are not part of the CDR3 here. Part of the rows lack a size; the others show once, few, many or a class for expanded clones.

v_gene	abundance	j_gene	CDR3aa
TRBV2	-	TRBJ2-2	ASRGDRGSTGELF
TRBV4-3	-	TRBJ2-5	ASSLGTSGIETQY
TRBV18	-	TRBJ1-6	ASSPGFSPLH
TRBV5-1	-	TRBJ2-7	ASTRSGSYEQY
TRBV30	once	TRBJ2-3	AWSVLGGPQY
TRBV7-9	-	TRBJ2-7	ASSDLGGGLSYEQY
TRBV11-2	-	TRBJ1-1	ASSDGTGTEAF
TRBV6-5	once	TRBJ2-7	ASSFRGEQY
TRBV28	-	TRBJ1-5	ASSFDRRWSNQPQH
TRBV27	-	TRBJ1-6	ASSPTGGTPNSPLH
TRBV12-3/TRBV12-4	once	TRBJ1-4	ASSGTGGEKLF
TRBV19	-	TRBJ1-2	ASTPQGTGGYT
TRBV4-1	few	TRBJ1-6	ASSQFSGTDNSPLH
TRBV2	-	TRBJ2-5	ASSEALPGETQY
TRBV9	-	TRBJ2-7	ASSVGLAASYEQY
TRBV5-3	-	TRBJ2-3	ARSLAPAGGPADPQY
TRBV6-2/TRBV6-3	-	TRBJ1-2	ASSYGRTGDGYT
TRBV28	-	TRBJ2-3	ASSLGTGVDTQY
TRBV20-1	-	TRBJ2-3	SASSGRAPTDTQY
TRBV30	-	TRBJ2-1	AWSVLAGSYNEQF
TRBV19	-	TRBJ2-1	ASIKPGLAGGEQF
TRBV28	-	TRBJ1-4	ASSFGSWGPLTNEKLF
TRBV15	few	TRBJ2-1	ATSRDQGGRTDNEQF
TRBV5-1	-	TRBJ2-7	ASRSTSGTPAGEQY
TRBV9	-	TRBJ1-2	ASSPRTGFRGYT
TRBV21-1	-	TRBJ2-1	ASSKAGEREGCYNEQF
TRBV6-6	-	TRBJ2-5	ASSYDGNRGETQY
TRBV28	-	TRBJ2-1	ASSGGRTLNYNEQF
TRBV12-3/TRBV12-4	-	TRBJ2-3	ASSQHTQY
TRBV7-3	-	TRBJ2-1	ASSLTGGRAYNEQF
TRBV2	-	TRBJ1-3	ASSGTGNTIY
TRBV20-1	-	TRBJ1-1	RLERTYEAF
TRBV19	-	TRBJ2-1	ASSISRGQAADEQF
TRBV27	-	TRBJ1-5	ASSFQGSGNQPQH
TRBV19	-	TRBJ2-5	ASSQSSGGETQY
TRBV20-1	-	TRBJ2-1	SAKFMEQF
TRBV2	few	TRBJ2-7	ASQAGGTSRIEQY
TRBV28	once	TRBJ1-5	ASSLARGGIGNQPQH
TRBV9	-	TRBJ2-7	ASSVGFEGYEQY